These 19 T cell receptor beta chains were sequenced from one sample in a study of cytomegalovirus exposure and HLA in healthy donors. The study ran its PCR with 60 Vbeta and 13 Jbeta primers. Assay used: immunoSEQ multiplex PCR; TCRdb lists only in-frame clones, some missing. This table holds under 100,000 clones, approximately 79% found once. Sequencing input: PBMCs. The receptors here all came from a man in his thirties or forties in good health and CMV-seronegative.

CDR3 DNA sequence: TGTGCCAGCAGCTTGGGGGGGGCACGCACAGATACGCAGTATTTT. It codes for CASSLGGARTDTQYF. The chain links TRBV7-6 to TRBJ2-3; perhaps TRBD2 as D (7 bases). The CDR3 is made up of 15 amino acids. Germline loops: CDR1 SGHVS, CDR2 FNYEAQ. The germline V and J ends were trimmed by 3 bases and 1 base, with 11 bases remaining between them.

The CDR3 DNA sequence: TGTGCCAGCAGCTTAGGACCGGCGGGCGGCTACACCTTC. Amino acid sequence: CASSLGPAGGYTF. V gene TRBV11-2 combines with J gene TRBJ1-2; no reliable D call. The CDR3 length is 13 residues. Germline lookup yields CDR1 SGHAT and CDR2 FQNNGV. V shed 1 base and J shed 8 bases, with 11 bases lying between them.

The chain joins TRBV5-5 to TRBJ2-1; TRBD2 aligns across 7 bases. V was pared by 0 bases and J by 2 bases, with 11 bases of the junction left unmatched. The germline gives CDR1 SGHKS, CDR2 YYEKEE (reference sequence). The CDR3 is 18 amino acids. The CDR3 here is CASSLGLSGGGPYNEQFF. For the CDR3, the DNA is TGTGCCAGCAGCTTGGGGTTGTCCGGCGGGGGACCCTACAATGAGCAGTTCTTC.

The chain is built from TRBV4-2 and TRBJ2-2; unclear D gene. The germline CDR1 and CDR2 sequences are LGHNA and YNFKEQ. The V and J ends lost 1 base and 6 bases respectively, with 6 bases between them. The CDR3 contains 13 residues. CDR3: CASSQVLAGELFF. CDR3 bases: TGTGCCAGCAGCCAAGTATTAGCCGGGGAGCTGTTTTTT.

The J gene is TRBJ2-3, the V gene TRBV7-2; possibly TRBD2 for D (5 bases). The germline V gene encodes CDR1 SGHTA and CDR2 FQGNSA. V lost 10 bases, J lost 4 bases, and 15 bases lay in between. The CDR3 consists of 13 residues. DNA for the CDR3: TGTGCCACCGTGGGTTGGCGGGCAGATACGCAGTATTTT. Translating it yields CATVGWRADTQYF.

The CDR3 loop reads CASSLSLAGDTQYF. DNA of the CDR3: TGTGCCAGCAGCTTATCACTAGCGGGAGATACGCAGTATTTT. The V and J genes are TRBV11-2 and TRBJ2-3; TRBD2 matches 9 bases. The length of the CDR3 is 14 residues. The ends lost 2 bases at V and 5 bases at J; junction bases unmatched: 2. Germline loops: CDR1 SGHAT, CDR2 FQNNGV.

This rearrangement joins TRBV27 to TRBJ2-3, with a weak D call TRBD2 (5 bases). CDR1 and CDR2 from the germline V gene are MNHEY and SMNVEV (reference sequence). The length of the CDR3 is 15 residues. Trimming removed 2 bases at V and 0 bases at J, with 9 bases between. The CDR3 region is CASSLRAGSTDTQYF. CDR3 sequence (DNA): TGTGCCAGCAGTTTACGGGCGGGCAGCACAGATACGCAGTATTTT.

This clone was seen only a few times. This chain links TRBV6-1 with TRBJ2-3; tentative D call: TRBD2 (5 bases). From germline, CDR1 is MNHNS and CDR2 SASEGT. The CDR3 consists of 13 residues. The ends were cut back, 2 bases at V and 6 bases at J, with 9 bases in the middle. CDR3 in amino acids: CASSESRGDTQYF. DNA of the CDR3: TGTGCCAGCAGTGAATCACGAGGGGATACGCAGTATTTT.

This clone appeared a few times. The chain links TRBV4-2 to TRBJ2-6; D gene uncertain. The V and J ends lost 0 bases and 13 bases respectively, with 16 bases between them. The CDR3 covers 15 residues. Germline loops: CDR1 LGHNA, CDR2 YNFKEQ. The CDR3 here is CASSQESGPQFVLTF. The CDR3 bases are TGTGCCAGCAGCCAAGAATCAGGCCCCCAGTTTGTCCTGACTTTC.

Only one count was recorded for this clone. The chain recombines TRBV19 with TRBJ1-2, with a weak D call TRBD1 (6 bases). Trimming stripped 5 bases from V and 2 bases from J, with 18 bases between. This CDR3 has 16 residues. Germline CDR1 is LNHDA and CDR2 is SQIVND (reference sequence). The CDR3 nucleotides read TGTGCCAGTAGTCCACGGGACACTCAAGGGAACTATGGCTACACCTTC. It specifies CASSPRDTQGNYGYTF.

The chain recombines TRBV29-1 with TRBJ2-5, with TRBD1 matching 11 bases. Germline CDR1 SQVTM, CDR2 ANQGSEA. This CDR3 contains 14 residues. V dropped 1 base and J dropped 3; count of bases not matched to a gene: 1. The CDR3 sequence: CSVEGGQGEETQYF. CDR3 nucleotides: TGCAGCGTTGAAGGGGGACAGGGGGAAGAGACCCAGTACTTC.

The chain carries TRBV2 and TRBJ1-2; the D gene is possibly TRBD1 (5 bases). V lost 3 bases and J lost 7, with 12 bases in between. Germline assignment: CDR1 SNHLY and CDR2 FYNNEI. The CDR3 is made up of 13 amino acids. CDR3 sequence (DNA): TGTGCCAGCAGTGATACCAGGGCTTCTGGCTACACCTTC. Translating gives CASSDTRASGYTF.

This chain uses TRBV25-1 with TRBJ1-4; TRBD1 matches 7 bases. The CDR3 is made up of 14 amino acids. The J segment lost 8 bases and the V segment lost 8 bases, leaving 11 bases of the junction unmatched. The V gene's germline CDR1 is MGHDK and CDR2 SYGVNS. The CDR3 nucleotides read TGTGCCAGCCAACCCGACAGGGATTGGGAAAAACTGTTTTTT. Its translation is CASQPDRDWEKLFF.

CDR3 in DNA: TGTGCCAGCAGCTTAGGACGCGGGGTCACAGATACGCAGTATTTT. Amino acids: CASSLGRGVTDTQYF. This chain joins TRBV7-2 and TRBJ2-3; a weak D match, TRBD2 (6 bases). Per the germline V gene, CDR1 is SGHTA and CDR2 is FQGNSA. The CDR3 is 15 residues long. The V and J ends lost 1 base and 2 bases respectively, with 10 bases between them.

In this sample, this clone turned up once. The V call is TRBV2, the J call TRBJ2-1; 7 bases map to TRBD2. V shed 10 bases and J 7 bases; nucleotides not matched to a gene: 13. CDR1 and CDR2 (germline): SNHLY, FYNNEI. The CDR3 loop spans 14 amino acids. The CDR3 region has the DNA TGTGCCATCCGGGCACTAGCGCAAACGAATGAGCAGTTCTTC. Protein: CAIRALAQTNEQFF.

The genes are TRBV7-2 and TRBJ2-7; TRBD2 matches at 14 bases. CDR1 and CDR2 from the germline V gene are SGHTA and FQGNSA. This CDR3 is built from 18 residues. V shed 5 bases and J 0 bases; nucleotides not matched to a gene: 9. Written as DNA, the CDR3 is TGTGCCAGCAGCAAACCGGGACTAGCGGGGGCAGCCTCCTACGAGCAGTACTTC. Translated, it gives CASSKPGLAGAASYEQYF.

This chain joins TRBV6-6 and TRBJ1-3; 8 positions match TRBD1. The junction had 5 bases not matched to a gene; V was cut back by 6 bases and J by 4 bases. Germline V lookup: CDR1 MNHNY, CDR2 SVGAGI (reference sequence). This CDR3 is 14 amino acids long. CDR3 region: CASRTGVGGNTIYF. The CDR3 region has the DNA TGTGCCAGCAGGACAGGGGTCGGGGGAAACACCATATATTTT.

The chain uses TRBV27 and TRBJ2-5; D might be TRBD1 (5 bases). V was shortened by 3 bases and J by 6 bases, with 11 bases between the two germline ends. There are 13 residues in the CDR3. Germline V gene data show CDR1 as MNHEY and CDR2 as SMNVEV (reference sequence). This chain's CDR3 is CASSLNRRQTQYF. For the CDR3, the DNA is TGTGCCAGCAGTTTGAACAGGCGTCAGACCCAGTACTTC.

V is TRBV7-2 and J is TRBJ2-1; 7 bases map to TRBD1. Germline assignment: CDR1 SGHTA and CDR2 FQGNSA. The V segment lost 4 bases and the J segment 6 bases; nucleotides outside the gene matches: 9. The CDR3 consists of 15 residues. Written as DNA, the CDR3 is TGTGCCAGCAGCTCACGATTAAGGGACAGCAATGAGCAGTTCTTC. Amino acid sequence: CASSSRLRDSNEQFF.